The clone carrying this TCR beta chain was detected ten times or more. Its antigen remains unknown. The data are from a study of identical twins. Overall study results and limits: Recombination models fit unrelated individuals' TCR alpha sharing but underestimated twins'. Cord blood beta clonotypes present at high abundance carried fewer insertions; no such pattern appeared in memory repertoires.

TCRdb ran MiXCR on the 5' RACE reads and lists one entry per CDR3 protein. The data contain 1.5 million to 2 million distinct CDR3 sequences, under 35% of them seen just once; the ten biggest clones take up approximately 0.25%. Germline CDR1 MGHDK, CDR2 SYGVNS. The CDR3 contains 13 residues. Trimming cost V 7 bases and J 6 bases; bases outside gene matches: 9. This receptor was identified in a newborn girl in good health. The material sequenced was cord blood. This chain links TRBV25-1 with TRBJ2-7; TRBD2 aligns across 7 bases. The chain's CDR3 is CASIGLVIGEQYF. The CDR3 DNA reads as TGTGCCAGCATCGGACTAGTTATAGGCGAGCAGTACTTC.